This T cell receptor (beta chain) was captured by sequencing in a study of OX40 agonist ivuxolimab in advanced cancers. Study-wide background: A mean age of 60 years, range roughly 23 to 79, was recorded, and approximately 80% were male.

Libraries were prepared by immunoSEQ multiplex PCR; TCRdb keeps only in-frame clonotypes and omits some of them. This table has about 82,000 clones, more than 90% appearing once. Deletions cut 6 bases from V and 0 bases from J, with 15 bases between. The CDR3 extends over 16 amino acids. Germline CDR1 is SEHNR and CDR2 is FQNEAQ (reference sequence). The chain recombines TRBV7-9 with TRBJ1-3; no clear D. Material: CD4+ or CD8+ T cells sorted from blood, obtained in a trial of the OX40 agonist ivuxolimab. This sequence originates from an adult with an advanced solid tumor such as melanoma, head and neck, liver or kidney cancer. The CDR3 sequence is CASSPRAANSGNTIYF. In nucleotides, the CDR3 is TGTGCCAGCAGTCCGCGGGCAGCCAACTCTGGAAACACCATATATTTT.